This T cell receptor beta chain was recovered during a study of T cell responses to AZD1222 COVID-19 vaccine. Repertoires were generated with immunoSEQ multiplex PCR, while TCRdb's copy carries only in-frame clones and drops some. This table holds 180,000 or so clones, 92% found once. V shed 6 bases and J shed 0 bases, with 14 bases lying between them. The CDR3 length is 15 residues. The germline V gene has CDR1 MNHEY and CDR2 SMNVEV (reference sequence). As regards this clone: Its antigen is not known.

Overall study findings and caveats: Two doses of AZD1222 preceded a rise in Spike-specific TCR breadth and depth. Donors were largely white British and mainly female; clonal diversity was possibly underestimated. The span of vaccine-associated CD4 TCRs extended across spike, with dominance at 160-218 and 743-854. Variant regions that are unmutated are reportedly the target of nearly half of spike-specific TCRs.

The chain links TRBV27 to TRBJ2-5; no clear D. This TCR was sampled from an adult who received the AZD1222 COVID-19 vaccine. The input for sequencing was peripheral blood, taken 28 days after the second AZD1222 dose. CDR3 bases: TGTGCCAGCAGCCCCCGGGCCACGTACCAAGAGACCCAGTACTTC. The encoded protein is CASSPRATYQETQYF.